These 26 T cell receptor beta chains were all obtained from the same sample, sequenced in a study of prognosis after radiotherapy for stage I lung cancer. The TCR beta CDR3 region was amplified from genomic DNA, with two rounds of multiplex PCR being used for the amplification. Round-one PCR had primers specific to each TRBV and TRBJ gene. TCRdb reanalysed the multiplex PCR reads using MiXCR and keeps one entry per CDR3 protein. This table holds tens of thousands of distinct CDR3 sequences, about 35% found once. The starting material was PBMCs, obtained before or after stereotactic body radiation therapy (not recorded which). The origin of the receptors is a donor aged 50 or older with non-small cell lung cancer.

This clonotype was detected only a few times. The V gene is TRBV19, the J gene TRBJ2-4; possibly TRBD2 for D (6 bases). Germline-derived CDR1 and CDR2 are LNHDA and SQIVND (reference sequence). The CDR3 is made up of 15 amino acids. Trimming pared 4 bases from V and 10 bases from J, leaving 20 bases between. CDR3 sequence reads: CASSSLPGTFFIQYF. As DNA, the CDR3 is TGTGCCAGTAGTAGTCTTCCCGGGACTTTTTTTATTCAGTACTTC.

Details on this clonotype: This may be a read error, as it is one base from a much larger clone. The gene calls are TRBV5-4 and TRBJ2-3; D is unclear. The CDR3 sequence is 12 residues long. Germline CDR1 SGHNT, CDR2 YYREEE (reference sequence). The DNA of the CDR3 is TGTGCCAGCATCTTGGATTCAGATACGCAGTATTTT. Amino acid sequence: CASILDSDTQYF.

In its sample, this clonotype was seen once. A far bigger clonotype differs at one base, so this is likely a read error. The genes are TRBV6-9 and TRBJ2-3; weak D call: TRBD1 (6 bases). Germline V gene data show CDR1 as MNHGY and CDR2 as SVAAGI. The CDR3 has 15 amino acids. CDR3 DNA sequence: TGTGCCAGCAGTTACTCGAACAGGAGGACAGATAAGCAGTATTTT. It specifies CASSYSNRRTDKQYF.

This clonotype was observed many times. The rearrangement uses TRBV6-1 and TRBJ1-2, with 7 bases identical to TRBD1. Trimming cost V 5 bases and J 4 bases; bases outside gene matches: 7. The germline CDR1 and CDR2 sequences are MNHNS and SASEGT. The CDR3 extends over 14 amino acids. In DNA form, the CDR3 reads TGTGCCAGCAGTAATGCAGGGGGATCCTATGGCTACACCTTC. It translates to CASSNAGGSYGYTF.

Many counts were recorded for this clonotype. The rearrangement links TRBV20-1 to TRBJ1-6, with D tentatively TRBD1 (6 bases). Trimming stripped 4 bases from V and 9 bases from J, with 19 bases between. The CDR3 has 15 residues. Germline V lookup: CDR1 DFQATT, CDR2 SNEGSKA (reference sequence). The CDR3: CSAMSRGGSSSPLHF. The CDR3 nucleotides read TGCAGTGCTATGAGTAGAGGGGGTAGCAGTTCACCCCTCCACTTT.

In this sample, this clonotype turned up many times. The chain uses TRBV6-1 and TRBJ1-2, with 7 nucleotides matching TRBD1. The CDR3 spans 13 residues. V was pared by 6 bases and J by 4 bases, with 5 bases of the junction left unmatched. Germline V gives CDR1 MNHNS, CDR2 SASEGT. The CDR3 is CASRQGWGYGYTF. The CDR3 DNA reads as TGTGCCAGCAGACAGGGGTGGGGCTATGGCTACACCTTC.

This clonotype was counted at least ten times. This chain uses TRBV5-5 with TRBJ1-5; a possible D gene is TRBD1 (5 bases). Trimming cost V 3 bases and J 2 bases, with 18 bases left between them. The CDR3 is 17 amino acids. Per the germline V gene, CDR1 is SGHKS and CDR2 is YYEKEE (reference sequence). The CDR3 sequence: CASSSRETQGGNQPQHF. CDR3 in DNA: TGTGCCAGCAGCTCGCGGGAGACCCAGGGAGGCAATCAGCCCCAGCATTTT.

This clonotype was counted many times. The chain joins TRBV28 to TRBJ2-7; no firm D call. The germline V and J ends were trimmed by 6 bases and 6 bases, with 15 bases remaining between them. CDR3 length: 13 amino acids. Germline V lookup: CDR1 MDHEN, CDR2 SYDVKM. CDR3 in amino acids: CASSRAGSGEQYF. For the CDR3, the DNA is TGTGCCAGCAGCCGCGCCGGCAGTGGCGAGCAGTACTTC. Filled out from reference TRBV28 and TRBJ2-7, the complete variable domain reads DVKVTQSSRYLVKRTGEKVFLECVQDMDHENMFWYRQDPGLGLRLIYFSYDVKMKEKGDIPEGYSVSREKKERFSLILESASTNQTSMYLCASSRAGSGEQYFGPGTRLTVT.

On this clonotype: A single base separates this from a much larger clone, so it may be a read error. The chain combines TRBV7-3 with TRBJ2-3, with 8 bases aligning to TRBD2. Germline loops: CDR1 SGHTA, CDR2 FQGTGA. V trimming: 5 bases; J trimming: 7 bases; junction bases outside the gene matches: 20. The CDR3 extends over 18 amino acids. DNA of the CDR3: TGTGCCAGCAGCCCCTACCCCCTACTAGCGGTGGGGAGGCATACGCAGTATTTT. Translated, it gives CASSPYPLLAVGRHTQYF.

This clonotype appeared many times. CDR3: CASSSLGRGRSYNEQFF. The DNA for the CDR3 is TGTGCCAGCAGCTCACTGGGACGGGGGCGCTCCTACAATGAGCAGTTCTTC. The gene calls are TRBV6-1 and TRBJ2-1; D could derive from TRBD1 or TRBD2 (6 bases each). The ends were cut back, 6 bases at V and 0 bases at J, with 18 bases in the middle. This CDR3 contains 17 residues. Germline assignment: CDR1 MNHNS and CDR2 SASEGT.

This clonotype was counted at least ten times. The V and J genes are TRBV2 and TRBJ2-3; D gene ambiguous. Trimming pared 5 bases from V and 3 bases from J, leaving 6 bases between. CDR3 size: 12 residues. Germline V gene data show CDR1 as SNHLY and CDR2 as FYNNEI. The CDR3 reads CASSYSTDTQYF. DNA of the CDR3: TGTGCCAGCAGTTACTCGACAGATACGCAGTATTTT.

Comments on this clonotype: This could be a read error, since a much larger clone is one nucleotide away. The chain uses TRBV6-2 or TRBV6-3 and TRBJ2-1; D call uncertain. In germline, CDR1 is MNHEY, CDR2 SVGEGT. V gave up 6 bases and J gave up 1 base, with 13 bases separating them. The CDR3 totals 15 residues. CDR3 loop: CASRSKGDSYNEQFF. The CDR3 nucleotides are TGTGCCAGCAGATCGAAAGGAGATTCCTACAATGAGCAGTTCTTC.

There are many counts of this clonotype. DNA for the CDR3: TGTGCCTGGACCGTGGAGTACTCTGGAAACACCATATATTTT. Translating gives CAWTVEYSGNTIYF. The V gene is TRBV30, the J gene TRBJ1-3; unclear D gene. Germline CDR1 and CDR2: GTSNPN and SVGIG (reference sequence). The CDR3 covers 14 residues. V gave up 4 bases and J gave up 0 bases, with 10 bases separating them.

This clonotype was counted between two and nine times. A single base separates this from a much larger clone, so it may be a read error. J is TRBJ1-4 and V is TRBV7-9; a possible D gene is TRBD1 (5 bases). V gave up 4 bases and J gave up 8 bases, with 14 bases separating them. Germline V gene data show CDR1 as SEHNR and CDR2 as FQNEAQ (reference sequence). The CDR3 runs to 14 residues. The CDR3 region has the DNA TGTGCCAGCAGCTCCACAGGCGTCATCGAAAAACTGTTTTTT. Its translation: CASSSTGVIEKLFF.

This clonotype was seen many times. The V call is TRBV7-3, the J call TRBJ1-1; no reliable D call. The length of the CDR3 is 13 residues. V shed 4 bases and J shed 3 bases, with 9 bases lying between them. CDR1 and CDR2 (germline): SGHTA, FQGTGA. The CDR3 spells CASSSGPDTEAFF. CDR3 DNA: TGTGCCAGCAGCTCTGGGCCAGACACTGAAGCTTTCTTT. The variable domain in full, completed from reference TRBV7-3 and TRBJ1-1, reads GAGVSQTPSNKVTEKGKYVELRCDPISGHTALYWYRQSLGQGPEFLIYFQGTGAADDSGLPNDRFFAVRPEGSVSTLKIQRTERGDSAVYLCASSSGPDTEAFFGQGTRLTVV.

This clonotype was picked up a small number of times. This may be a read error, as it is one base from a much larger clone. This chain joins TRBV10-3 and TRBJ2-1; D call uncertain. Germline CDR1 reads ENHRY; CDR2 reads SYGVKD. CDR3 length equals 11 residues. V dropped 10 bases and J dropped 5 bases, with 9 bases sitting between them. The CDR3 reads CATHGNNEQFF. The CDR3 region has the DNA TGTGCCACGCATGGGAACAATGAGCAGTTCTTC.

In this sample, this clonotype turned up many times. This chain joins TRBV20-1 and TRBJ1-1, with D unresolved. V was clipped by 7 bases and J by 2 bases, with 14 bases between them. CDR3 length equals 13 residues. Germline V lookup: CDR1 DFQATT, CDR2 SNEGSKA (reference sequence). Written as DNA, the CDR3 is TGCAGTGTCCAAAAGGCACCCAACACTGAAGCTTTCTTT. This translates into CSVQKAPNTEAFF.

This clonotype was recorded many times. The V and J genes are TRBV6-2 or TRBV6-3 and TRBJ2-5; TRBD1 is a possible D gene (6 bases). The germline V gene encodes CDR1 MNHEY and CDR2 SVGEGT. V gave up 4 bases and J gave up 5 bases, with 17 bases separating them. This CDR3 comprises 15 residues. CDR3 coding DNA: TGTGCCAGCAGTTGGGGCGGGCAGGGGTACGAGACCCAGTACTTC. It encodes CASSWGGQGYETQYF.

Details on this clonotype: With a much larger clone just one base away, this may be a read error. The genes are TRBV6-2 or TRBV6-3 and TRBJ2-3; 8 bases fit TRBD2. CDR1 and CDR2 from the germline V gene are MNHEY and SVGEGT. The CDR3 consists of 17 residues. The CDR3 sequence: CVGRRRTSGGGADTQYF. The CDR3 DNA sequence: TGTGTCGGCAGACGCCGAACTAGCGGCGGAGGCGCAGATACGCAGTATTTT.

At least ten counts were recorded for this clonotype. The V call is TRBV20-1, the J call TRBJ2-3, with D possibly being TRBD2 (5 bases). V was cut by 5 bases and J by 1 base, with 16 bases left in between. CDR1 and CDR2 from the germline V gene are DFQATT and SNEGSKA (reference sequence). This CDR3 has 15 amino acids. DNA of the CDR3: TGCAGTGCTCCGATATTCGGGGAACGCACAGATACGCAGTATTTT. This codes for CSAPIFGERTDTQYF.

This clonotype was counted at least ten times. The chain is built from TRBV10-3 and TRBJ2-2, with 8 bases matching TRBD2. This CDR3 is 14 amino acids long. J gave up 5 bases and V 6 bases, and 5 bases lay outside the gene matches. Germline lookup yields CDR1 ENHRY and CDR2 SYGVKD. The CDR3 sequence: CAIRLAGGTGELFF. The CDR3 DNA reads as TGTGCCATCAGACTCGCGGGAGGTACCGGGGAGCTGTTTTTT.

To note about this clonotype: A read error is possible here, since a much larger clone lies one base away. Written as DNA, the CDR3 is TGTGCCACCAGGCCACTATCGGGGCCCTACGAGCAGTACTTC. It codes for CATRPLSGPYEQYF. The rearrangement uses TRBV10-3 and TRBJ2-7; tentatively, D is TRBD1 or TRBD2 (5 bases each). The CDR3 covers 14 residues. CDR1 ENHRY and CDR2 SYGVKD come from the germline V gene. The V gene lost 10 bases and the J gene lost 2 bases, with 18 bases spanning the gap.

This clonotype came up many times. The chain uses TRBV4-2 and TRBJ2-2; TRBD2 matches at 7 bases. Germline V gene lookup returns CDR1 LGHNA and CDR2 YNFKEQ. With V trimmed by 0 bases and J by 3 bases, 7 bases remained unmatched. The CDR3 sequence is 17 residues long. The CDR3 sequence is CASSQEISGTDTGELFF. The CDR3 nucleotides are TGTGCCAGCAGCCAAGAAATAAGCGGGACGGACACCGGGGAGCTGTTTTTT.

This clonotype was counted at least ten times. The V and J genes are TRBV25-1 and TRBJ1-6; no firm D call. The length of the CDR3 is 11 residues. The V end was cut by 5 bases, the J end by 4 bases, with 0 bases between. The germline V gene has CDR1 MGHDK and CDR2 SYGVNS. The chain's CDR3 is CASSYNSPLHF. Here the CDR3 DNA reads TGTGCCAGCAGTTATAATTCACCCCTCCACTTT. Together with reference TRBV25-1 and TRBJ1-6, the CDR3 gives the full variable domain: EADIYQTPRYLVIGTGKKITLECSQTMGHDKMYWYQQDPGMELHLIHYSYGVNSTEKGDLSSESTVSRIRTEHFPLTLESARPSHTSQYLCASSYNSPLHFGNGTRLTVT.

In its sample, this clonotype was seen many times. The chain's CDR3 is CSARRGTTEAFF. Here the CDR3 DNA reads TGCAGTGCTAGACGGGGGACCACTGAAGCTTTCTTT. The chain recombines TRBV20-1 with TRBJ1-1; maybe TRBD1 (5 bases). The CDR3 has 12 residues. Germline V gene data show CDR1 as DFQATT and CDR2 as SNEGSKA (reference sequence). V lost 2 bases, J lost 4 bases, and 8 bases lay in between.

The sample holds many counts of this clonotype. The V and J genes are TRBV7-2 and TRBJ2-7; the match to TRBD2 covers 7 bases. CDR3 length equals 17 residues. Germline-derived CDR1 and CDR2 are SGHTA and FQGNSA. V was pared by 9 bases and J by 0 bases, with 17 bases of the junction left unmatched. CDR3 DNA sequence: TGTGCCAGTCGCTACCTATCCTGGCGGGGGAGCTCCTACGAGCAGTACTTC. Translating gives CASRYLSWRGSSYEQYF.